This is a list of T cell receptor beta chains from one sample in a study of blood T cell repertoires in COVID-19. Clones were sequenced by immunoSEQ multiplex PCR, and TCRdb holds only the in-frame ones, with some missing. The sample lists roughly 200,000 clones; about 85% were seen once. Sample: peripheral blood. The receptors shown here come from a woman aged 80 or older with acute or convalescent COVID-19. Each CDR3 is given with its conserved first and last residue. The D gene is left open where the match is weak. Where a row states a size, it is once, few, many or the class of an expanded clone; other rows omit it.

>TRBD1|TRBJ1-1|TRBV12-3/TRBV12-4|NA
CASSLFQGAEAFF
TGTGCCAGCAGTTTATTTCAGGGGGCTGAAGCTTTCTTT
>NA|TRBJ1-2|TRBV19|NA
CASSRNDWSYGYTF
TGTGCCAGTAGCCGCAACGACTGGAGCTATGGCTACACCTTC
>NA|TRBJ1-2|TRBV6-5|NA
CASSYSPGTNYGYTF
TGTGCCAGCAGTTACTCGCCAGGGACTAACTATGGCTACACCTTC
>NA|TRBJ2-7|TRBV30|NA
CAWAGQYEQYF
TGTGCCTGGGCGGGACAGTACGAGCAGTACTTC
>NA|TRBJ1-1|TRBV7-2|NA
CASSLAGGSHEAFF
TGTGCCAGCAGCTTAGCGGGAGGGTCCCATGAAGCTTTCTTT
>NA|TRBJ1-4|TRBV5-6|NA
CASSPPRGEKLFF
TGTGCCAGCAGCCCGCCCCGGGGTGAAAAACTGTTTTTT
>NA|TRBJ1-5|TRBV10-3|NA
CAISELGQNQPQHF
TGTGCCATCAGTGAGTTAGGACAGAATCAGCCCCAGCATTTT
>NA|TRBJ1-5|TRBV11-3|NA
CASSLNGRRGNGNQPQHF
TGTGCCAGCAGCTTAAACGGCCGGAGGGGCAATGGCAATCAGCCCCAGCATTTT
>TRBD1|TRBJ1-5|TRBV27|NA
CASSITLTGGHQPQHF
TGTGCCAGCAGTATAACTTTGACAGGGGGACATCAGCCCCAGCATTTT
>TRBD2|TRBJ2-7|TRBV14|NA
CASSLGTSGSYEQYF
TGTGCCAGCAGCCTCGGGACTAGCGGCTCCTACGAGCAGTACTTC
>NA|TRBJ1-2|TRBV19|NA
CASSMWGDGGDYTF
TGTGCCAGTAGTATGTGGGGAGACGGGGGAGACTACACCTTC
>NA|TRBJ1-2|TRBV5-4|NA
CASSTTGDYGYTF
TGTGCCAGCAGCACCACAGGTGACTATGGCTACACCTTC
>NA|TRBJ1-4|TRBV28|NA
CASSPRGGSEKLFF
TGTGCCAGCAGTCCAAGGGGGGGGAGTGAAAAACTGTTTTTT
>NA|TRBJ2-7|TRBV6-1|once
CASSEFSQTYEQYF
TGTGCCAGCAGTGAATTTAGTCAAACTTACGAGCAGTACTTC
>TRBD1|TRBJ2-7|TRBV30|few
CAWSVPGQGDHEQYF
TGTGCCTGGAGCGTTCCGGGACAGGGGGACCACGAGCAGTACTTC
>TRBD1|TRBJ1-1|TRBV5-1|NA
CASSSPGQGLLGTEAFF
TGCGCCAGCAGCTCCCCGGGACAGGGGTTATTGGGGACTGAAGCTTTCTTT
>NA|TRBJ1-3|TRBV5-1|NA
CASSLAIDSSSGNTIYF
TGCGCCAGCAGCTTGGCTATAGACAGTTCCTCTGGAAACACCATATATTTT
>TRBD2|TRBJ2-3|TRBV3-1/TRBV3-2|NA
CASSRPGTSGATDTQYF
TGTGCCAGCAGCCGGCCCGGGACTAGCGGGGCAACAGATACGCAGTATTTT
>TRBD1|TRBJ1-2|TRBV6-1|NA
CASSEPGQSTAGYTF
TGTGCCAGCAGTGAACCGGGACAGTCAACTGCTGGCTACACCTTC
>NA|TRBJ1-2|TRBV5-1|NA
CASSEEDYGYTF
TGCGCCAGCAGTGAGGAGGACTATGGCTACACCTTC
>NA|TRBJ2-3|TRBV14|NA
CASSPQGTSTDTQYF
TGTGCCAGCAGCCCACAGGGTACTAGCACAGATACGCAGTATTTT
>TRBD2|TRBJ2-7|TRBV27|NA
CASSGAGGSGEQYF
TGTGCCAGCTCCGGGGCGGGGGGCTCGGGGGAGCAGTACTTC
>NA|TRBJ2-4|TRBV2|NA
CASRLVAAKNIQYF
TGTGCCAGCAGGCTAGTGGCGGCCAAAAACATTCAGTACTTC
>TRBD1|TRBJ1-5|TRBV7-2|NA
CASSLEGQGSNQPQHF
TGTGCCAGCAGCTTAGAAGGACAGGGAAGCAATCAGCCCCAGCATTTT
>NA|TRBJ2-4|TRBV5-8|many
CASSLRQLAKNIQYF
TGTGCCAGCAGCTTGCGACAGCTAGCCAAAAACATTCAGTACTTC
>TRBD2|TRBJ2-7|TRBV3-1/TRBV3-2|few
CASRPSVAGGVSEQYF
TGTGCCAGCAGACCTTCTGTAGCGGGAGGGGTCTCCGAGCAGTACTTC
>TRBD1|TRBJ2-7|TRBV10-2|NA
CASSGTGPYEQYF
TGCGCCAGCAGTGGGACAGGACCCTACGAGCAGTACTTC
>NA|TRBJ2-5|TRBV3-1/TRBV3-2|NA
CASSQEVVVKQETQYF
TGTGCCAGCAGCCAAGAGGTAGTAGTAAAACAAGAGACCCAGTACTTC
>NA|TRBJ1-2|TRBV18|NA
CASSPPSQGYGYTF
TGTGCCAGCTCACCGCCCAGTCAGGGCTATGGCTACACCTTC
>TRBD1|TRBJ2-7|TRBV3-1/TRBV3-2|once
CASSQRKGTGGSGEQYF
TGTGCCAGCAGCCAGAGGAAGGGGACAGGGGGTTCGGGCGAGCAGTACTTC
>NA|TRBJ2-7|TRBV5-1|NA
CASREGLGGPLSYEQYF
TGCGCCAGCAGGGAAGGACTCGGGGGACCCCTTTCCTACGAGCAGTACTTC